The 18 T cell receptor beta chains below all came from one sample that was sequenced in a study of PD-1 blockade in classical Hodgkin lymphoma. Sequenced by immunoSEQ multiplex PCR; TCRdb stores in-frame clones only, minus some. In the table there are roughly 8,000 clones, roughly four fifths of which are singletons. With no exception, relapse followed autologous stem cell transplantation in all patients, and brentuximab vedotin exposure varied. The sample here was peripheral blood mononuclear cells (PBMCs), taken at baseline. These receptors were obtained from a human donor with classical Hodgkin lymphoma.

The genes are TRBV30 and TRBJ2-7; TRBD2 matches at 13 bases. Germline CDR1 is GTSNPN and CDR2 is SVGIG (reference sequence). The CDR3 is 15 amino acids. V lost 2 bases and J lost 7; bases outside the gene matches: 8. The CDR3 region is CAWSPGLAGVGEQYF. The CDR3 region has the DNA TGTGCCTGGAGTCCCGGACTAGCGGGAGTTGGAGAGCAGTACTTC.

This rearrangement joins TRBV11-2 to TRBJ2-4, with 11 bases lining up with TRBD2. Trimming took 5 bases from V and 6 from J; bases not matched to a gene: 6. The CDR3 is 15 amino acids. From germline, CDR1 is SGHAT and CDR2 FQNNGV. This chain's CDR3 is CASSVGTSGLNIQYF. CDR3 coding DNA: TGTGCCAGCAGCGTTGGGACTAGCGGTTTAAACATTCAGTACTTC.

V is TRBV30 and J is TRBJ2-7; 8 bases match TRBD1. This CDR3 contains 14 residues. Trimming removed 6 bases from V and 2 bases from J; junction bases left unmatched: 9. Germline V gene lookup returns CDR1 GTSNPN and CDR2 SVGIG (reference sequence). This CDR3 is CACTGQGRAYEQYF. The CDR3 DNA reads TGTGCCTGCACAGGACAGGGAAGAGCCTACGAGCAGTACTTC.

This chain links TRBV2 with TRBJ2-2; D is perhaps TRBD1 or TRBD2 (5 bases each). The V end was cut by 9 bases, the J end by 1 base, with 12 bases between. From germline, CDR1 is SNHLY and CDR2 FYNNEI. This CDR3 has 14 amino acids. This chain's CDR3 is CASAGTLNTGELFF. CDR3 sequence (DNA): TGTGCCAGTGCCGGGACCCTGAACACCGGGGAGCTGTTTTTT.

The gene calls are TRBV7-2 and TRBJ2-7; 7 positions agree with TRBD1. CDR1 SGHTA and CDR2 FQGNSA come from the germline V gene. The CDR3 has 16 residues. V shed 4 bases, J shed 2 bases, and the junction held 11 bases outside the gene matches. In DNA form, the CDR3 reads TGTGCCAGCAGCTCTGAACTACAGGGGCTACCCTACGAGCAGTACTTC. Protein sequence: CASSSELQGLPYEQYF.

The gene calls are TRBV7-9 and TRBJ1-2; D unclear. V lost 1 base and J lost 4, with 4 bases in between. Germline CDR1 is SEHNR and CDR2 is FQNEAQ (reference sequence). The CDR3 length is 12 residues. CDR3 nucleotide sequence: TGTGCCAGCAGCTTAGACCTCTATGGCTACACCTTC. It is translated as CASSLDLYGYTF.

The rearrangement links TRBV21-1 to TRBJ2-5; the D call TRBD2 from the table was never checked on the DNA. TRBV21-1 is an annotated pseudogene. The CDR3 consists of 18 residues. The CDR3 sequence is CASSKEGSGRASRETQYF. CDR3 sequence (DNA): TGTGCCAGCAGCAAAGAGGGTAGCGGGAGGGCGTCAAGAGAGACCCAGTACTTC.

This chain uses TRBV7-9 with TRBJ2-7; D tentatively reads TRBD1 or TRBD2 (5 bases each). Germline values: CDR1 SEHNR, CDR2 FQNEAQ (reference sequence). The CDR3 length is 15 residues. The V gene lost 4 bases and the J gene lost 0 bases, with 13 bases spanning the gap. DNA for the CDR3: TGTGCCAGCAGCTCGGGACCAGGGAGCTCCTACGAGCAGTACTTC. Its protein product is CASSSGPGSSYEQYF.

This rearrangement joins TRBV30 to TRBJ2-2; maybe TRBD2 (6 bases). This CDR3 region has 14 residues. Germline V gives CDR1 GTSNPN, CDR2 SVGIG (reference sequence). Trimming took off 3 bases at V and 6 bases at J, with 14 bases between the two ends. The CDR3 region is CAWRYGRRAGELFF. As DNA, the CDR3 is TGTGCCTGGAGGTACGGGAGAAGGGCCGGGGAGCTGTTTTTT.

CDR3 residues: CASRTGGTDIQYF. The CDR3 region has the DNA TGCGCCAGCAGAACAGGGGGCACGGACATTCAGTACTTC. The genes are TRBV5-1 and TRBJ2-4, with 9 bases fitting TRBD1. The CDR3 sequence is 13 residues long. The V segment lost 5 bases and the J segment 8 bases; nucleotides outside the gene matches: 5. The germline CDR1 and CDR2 sequences are SGHRS and YFSETQ.

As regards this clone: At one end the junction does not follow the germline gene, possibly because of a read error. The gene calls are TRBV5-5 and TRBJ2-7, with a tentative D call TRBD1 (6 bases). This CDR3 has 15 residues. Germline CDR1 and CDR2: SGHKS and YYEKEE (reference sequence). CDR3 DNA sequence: TGCGCCAGCAGCCAAGGAGTAACAGGGCCCTACGAGCAGTACTTC. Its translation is CASSQGVTGPYEQYF.

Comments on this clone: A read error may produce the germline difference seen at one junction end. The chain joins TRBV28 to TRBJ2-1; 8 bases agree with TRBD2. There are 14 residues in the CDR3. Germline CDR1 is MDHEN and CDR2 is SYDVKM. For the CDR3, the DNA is TGTGCCAGCATTTTAACTAGCGGATACAATGAGCAGTTCTTC. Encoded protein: CASILTSGYNEQFF.

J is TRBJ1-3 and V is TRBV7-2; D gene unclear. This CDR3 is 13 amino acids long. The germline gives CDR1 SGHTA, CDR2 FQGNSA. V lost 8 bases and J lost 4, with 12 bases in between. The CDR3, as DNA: TGTGCCAGCGGAACTCCATCCGGAAACACCATATATTTT. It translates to CASGTPSGNTIYF.

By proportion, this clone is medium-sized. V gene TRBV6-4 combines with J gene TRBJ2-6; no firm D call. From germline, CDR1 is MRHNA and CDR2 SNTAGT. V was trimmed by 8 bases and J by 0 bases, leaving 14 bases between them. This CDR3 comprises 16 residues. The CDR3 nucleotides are TGTGCCAGCCCTTCGGACGGAAACTCTGGGGCCAACGTCCTGACTTTC. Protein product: CASPSDGNSGANVLTF.

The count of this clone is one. CDR3 in amino acids: CASSSRLRDNEQFF. CDR3 nucleotides: TGTGCCAGCAGTTCTCGGCTTCGGGACAATGAGCAGTTCTTC. This sequence joins TRBV6-6 and TRBJ2-1; no clear D gene. CDR1 and CDR2 from the germline V gene are MNHNY and SVGAGI (reference sequence). Trimming left V 4 bases short and J 5 bases short, with 12 bases between. The CDR3 covers 14 residues.

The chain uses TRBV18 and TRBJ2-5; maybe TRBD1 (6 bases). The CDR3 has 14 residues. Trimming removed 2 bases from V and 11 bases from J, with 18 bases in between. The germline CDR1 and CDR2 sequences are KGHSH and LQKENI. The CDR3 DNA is TGTGCCAGCTCACCAGCGGACAGTTTAGAAGAGCAGTACTTC. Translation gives CASSPADSLEEQYF.

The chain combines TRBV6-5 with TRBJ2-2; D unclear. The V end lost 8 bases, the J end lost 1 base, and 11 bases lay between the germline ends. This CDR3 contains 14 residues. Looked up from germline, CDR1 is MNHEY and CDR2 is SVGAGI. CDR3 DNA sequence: TGTGCCAGCGAGCCCTTATTGAACACCGGGGAGCTGTTTTTT. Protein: CASEPLLNTGELFF.

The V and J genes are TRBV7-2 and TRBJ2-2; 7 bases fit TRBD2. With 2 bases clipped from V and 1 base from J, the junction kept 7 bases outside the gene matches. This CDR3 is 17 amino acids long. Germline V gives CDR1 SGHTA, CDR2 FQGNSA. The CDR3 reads CASSLLGGRGNTGELFF. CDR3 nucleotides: TGTGCCAGCAGCTTATTAGGTGGGAGGGGGAACACCGGGGAGCTGTTTTTT.